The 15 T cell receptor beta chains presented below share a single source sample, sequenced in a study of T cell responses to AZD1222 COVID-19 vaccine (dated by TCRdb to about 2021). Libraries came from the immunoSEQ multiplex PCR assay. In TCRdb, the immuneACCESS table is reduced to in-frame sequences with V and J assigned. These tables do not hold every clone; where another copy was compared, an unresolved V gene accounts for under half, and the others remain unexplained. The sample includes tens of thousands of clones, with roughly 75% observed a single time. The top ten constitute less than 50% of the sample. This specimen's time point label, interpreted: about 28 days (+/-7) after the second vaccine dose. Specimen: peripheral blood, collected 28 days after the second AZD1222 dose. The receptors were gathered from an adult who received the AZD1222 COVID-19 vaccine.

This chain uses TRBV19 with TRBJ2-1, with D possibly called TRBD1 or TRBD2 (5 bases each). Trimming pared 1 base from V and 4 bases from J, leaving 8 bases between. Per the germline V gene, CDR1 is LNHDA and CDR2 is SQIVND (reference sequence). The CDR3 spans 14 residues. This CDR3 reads CASSIGDPYNEQFF. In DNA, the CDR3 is TGTGCCAGTAGTATAGGGGACCCTTACAATGAGCAGTTCTTC.

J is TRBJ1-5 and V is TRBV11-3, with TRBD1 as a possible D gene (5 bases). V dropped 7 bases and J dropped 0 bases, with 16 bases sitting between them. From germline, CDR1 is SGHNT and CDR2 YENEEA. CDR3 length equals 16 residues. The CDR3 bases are TGTGCCAGCACCCTCCTGGGGGGTTATAGCAATCAGCCCCAGCATTTT. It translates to CASTLLGGYSNQPQHF. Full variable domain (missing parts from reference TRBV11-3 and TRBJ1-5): EAGVVQSPRYKIIEKKQPVAFWCNPISGHNTLYWYLQNLGQGPELLIRYENEEAVDDSQLPKDRFSAERLKGVDSTLKIQPAELGDSAVYLCASTLLGGYSNQPQHFGDGTRLSIL.

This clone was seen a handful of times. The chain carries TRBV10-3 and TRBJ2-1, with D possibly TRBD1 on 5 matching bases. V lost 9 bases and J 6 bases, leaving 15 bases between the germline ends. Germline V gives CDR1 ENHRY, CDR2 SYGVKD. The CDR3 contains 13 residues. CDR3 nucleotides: TGTGCCATGCAGGGTGTTTTTGGCAATGAGCAGTTCTTC. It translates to CAMQGVFGNEQFF.

The CDR3 DNA is TGTGCCAGCAGTGATCCTCTAGGGATCTACAATGAGCAGTTCTTC. It translates to CASSDPLGIYNEQFF. The chain has TRBV25-1 and TRBJ2-1; unclear D gene. Germline CDR1 MGHDK, CDR2 SYGVNS. The CDR3 has 15 amino acids. With 3 bases removed from V and 3 bases from J, the gap between germline ends came to 12 bases. The full variable domain, with the rest looked up from reference TRBV25-1 and TRBJ2-1, is EADIYQTPRYLVIGTGKKITLECSQTMGHDKMYWYQQDPGMELHLIHYSYGVNSTEKGDLSSESTVSRIRTEHFPLTLESARPSHTSQYLCASSDPLGIYNEQFFGPGTRLTVL.

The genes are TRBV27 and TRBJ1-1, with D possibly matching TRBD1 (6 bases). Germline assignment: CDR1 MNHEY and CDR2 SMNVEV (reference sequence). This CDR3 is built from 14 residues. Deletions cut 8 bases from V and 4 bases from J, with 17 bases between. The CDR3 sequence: CASGRDNAGTEAFF. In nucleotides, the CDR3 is TGTGCCAGCGGCCGGGACAATGCAGGCACTGAAGCTTTCTTT.

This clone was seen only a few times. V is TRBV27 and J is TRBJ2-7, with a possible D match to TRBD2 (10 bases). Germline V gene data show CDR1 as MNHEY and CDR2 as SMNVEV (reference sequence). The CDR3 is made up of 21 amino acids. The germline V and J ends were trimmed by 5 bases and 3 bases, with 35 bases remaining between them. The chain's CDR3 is CASSPTRTGAFTSGILYEQYF. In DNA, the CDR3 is TGTGCCAGCAGTCCTACCCGGACAGGGGCGTTCACTAGCGGGATCCTCTACGAGCAGTACTTC.

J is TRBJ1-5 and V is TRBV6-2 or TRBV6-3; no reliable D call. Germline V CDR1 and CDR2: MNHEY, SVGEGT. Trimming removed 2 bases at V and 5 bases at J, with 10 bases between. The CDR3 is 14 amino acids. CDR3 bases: TGTGCCAGCAGTTACGTTCGTAACGATCAGCCCCAGCATTTT. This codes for CASSYVRNDQPQHF.

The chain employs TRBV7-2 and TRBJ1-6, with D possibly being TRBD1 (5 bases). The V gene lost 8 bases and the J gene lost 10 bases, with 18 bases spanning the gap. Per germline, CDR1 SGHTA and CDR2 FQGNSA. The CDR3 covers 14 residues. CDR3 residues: CASQINIGDSPLHF. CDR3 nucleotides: TGTGCCAGCCAAATTAATATCGGGGACTCACCCCTCCACTTT.

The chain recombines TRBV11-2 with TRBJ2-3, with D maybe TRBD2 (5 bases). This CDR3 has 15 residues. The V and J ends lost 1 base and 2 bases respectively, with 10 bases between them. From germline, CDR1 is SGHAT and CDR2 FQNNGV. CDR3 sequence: CASSLVLGVTDTQYF. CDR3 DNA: TGTGCCAGCAGCTTAGTTTTGGGAGTCACAGATACGCAGTATTTT. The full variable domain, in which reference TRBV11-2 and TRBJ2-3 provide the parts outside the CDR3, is EAGVAQSPRYKIIEKRQSVAFWCNPISGHATLYWYQQILGQGPKLLIQFQNNGVVDDSQLPKDRFSAERLKGVDSTLKIQPAKLEDSAVYLCASSLVLGVTDTQYFGPGTRLTVL.

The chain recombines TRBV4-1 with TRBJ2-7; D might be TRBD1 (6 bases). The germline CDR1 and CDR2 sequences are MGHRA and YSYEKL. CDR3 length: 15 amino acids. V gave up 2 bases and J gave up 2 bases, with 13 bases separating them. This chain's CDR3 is CASSQLTGHTYEQYF. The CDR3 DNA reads TGCGCCAGCAGCCAATTAACGGGACATACCTACGAGCAGTACTTC.

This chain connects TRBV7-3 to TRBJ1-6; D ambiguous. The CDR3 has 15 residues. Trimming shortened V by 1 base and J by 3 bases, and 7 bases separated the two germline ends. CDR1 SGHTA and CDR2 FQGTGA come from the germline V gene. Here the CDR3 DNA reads TGTGCCAGCAGCTTAAACACTGGCTATAATTCACCCCTCCACTTT. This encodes CASSLNTGYNSPLHF.

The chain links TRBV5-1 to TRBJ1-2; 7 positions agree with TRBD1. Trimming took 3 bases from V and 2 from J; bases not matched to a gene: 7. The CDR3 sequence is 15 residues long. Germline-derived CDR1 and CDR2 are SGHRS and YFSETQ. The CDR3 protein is CASSSGQDLNYGYTF. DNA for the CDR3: TGCGCCAGCAGCTCCGGACAGGATCTCAACTATGGCTACACCTTC.

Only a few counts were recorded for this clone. CDR3 sequence: CTSSQDGRGHEQYF. The DNA of the CDR3 is TGCACCAGCAGCCAAGACGGCAGGGGCCACGAGCAGTACTTC. The chain recombines TRBV1 with TRBJ2-7; TRBD1 is the table's D call, not checked against the DNA. TRBV1 is reported as a pseudogene. This CDR3 has 14 residues.

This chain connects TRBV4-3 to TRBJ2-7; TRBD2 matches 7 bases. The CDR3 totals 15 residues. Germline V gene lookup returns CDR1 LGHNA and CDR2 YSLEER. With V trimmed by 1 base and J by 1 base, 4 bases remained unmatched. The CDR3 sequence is CASSQGLADSYEQYF. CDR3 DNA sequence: TGCGCCAGCAGCCAAGGGCTAGCGGATTCCTACGAGCAGTACTTC.

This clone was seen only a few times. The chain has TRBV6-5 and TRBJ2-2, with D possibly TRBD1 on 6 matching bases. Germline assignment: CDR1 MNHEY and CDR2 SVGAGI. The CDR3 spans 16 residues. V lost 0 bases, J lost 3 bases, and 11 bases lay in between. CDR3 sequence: CASSYSLQGYTGELFF. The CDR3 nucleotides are TGTGCCAGCAGTTACTCTCTACAGGGATACACCGGGGAGCTGTTTTTT.